The present T cell receptor beta chain was sequenced within a study of shared clonotypes between healthy human individuals. Study findings and constraints: Limited genetic and exposure-history diversity came from having few donors. Despite large depth, rarefaction showed incomplete sorted-subset sequencing.

As to this clone: Its target is unknown.

Roughly 33,000 T cell genomes, or approximately 190 ng DNA, went into the sorted-subset replicate PCRs. TCRdb keeps only in-frame clones here, not all; method: immunoSEQ multiplex PCR. The table lists around 2,000,000 clones, approximately 94% of them singletons. Only CD45RO-negative cells positively selected for CCR7 counted as naive CD8 cells, so terminally differentiated effector memory CD45RA+ cells were excluded. This CDR3 spans 15 amino acids. J gave up 4 bases and V 8 bases, and 13 bases lay outside the gene matches. Germline-derived CDR1 and CDR2 are MNHEY and SVGAGI. This receptor was taken from a man between 18 and 35 years old in good health. Sequences were obtained from naive CD8+ T cells sorted from blood. The chain links TRBV6-5 to TRBJ2-7; 8 bases match TRBD1. The CDR3 protein is CASATGDPRGYEQYF. The DNA for the CDR3 is TGTGCCAGCGCGACAGGGGACCCCAGAGGGTACGAGCAGTACTTC.